The 10 T cell receptor beta chains below come from one sample, sequenced in a study of T cell responses to AZD1222 COVID-19 vaccine. Sequencing was performed with immunoSEQ multiplex PCR; in TCRdb, only in-frame clones are kept and a portion is missing. The table shows 150,000 or so clones, with about 88% occurring only once. Source: peripheral blood, taken on day 0 of AZD1222 vaccination. These receptors all come from an adult in good health.

CDR3 nucleotides: TGTGCCAGCAGTGGTGGGAGAAGCACAGATACGCAGTATTTT. Protein product: CASSGGRSTDTQYF. This rearrangement joins TRBV27 to TRBJ2-3, with D perhaps matching TRBD2 (5 bases). Deletions cut 5 bases from V and 0 bases from J, with 9 bases between. Germline V gene sequence: CDR1 MNHEY, CDR2 SMNVEV (reference sequence). The CDR3 sequence is 14 residues long.

The chain employs TRBV2 and TRBJ1-1; possible D gene TRBD1, 5 bases. In germline, CDR1 is SNHLY, CDR2 FYNNEI. There are 13 residues in the CDR3. V lost 6 bases and J lost 1, with 9 bases in between. This CDR3 is CASSNRRNTEAFF. In DNA form, the CDR3 reads TGTGCCAGCAGCAACAGGAGGAACACTGAAGCTTTCTTT.

This chain links TRBV5-1 with TRBJ1-3; D gene uncertain. CDR1 and CDR2 from the germline V gene are SGHRS and YFSETQ. This CDR3 comprises 15 residues. V was pared by 0 bases and J by 2 bases, with 9 bases between. CDR3 DNA sequence: TGCGCCAGCAGCTTGGGCGGTCCTACTGGAAACACCATATATTTT. Its translation is CASSLGGPTGNTIYF.

The chain employs TRBV6-2 or TRBV6-3 and TRBJ1-3; 9 positions match TRBD1. Germline V lookup: CDR1 MNHEY, CDR2 SVGEGT. The CDR3 has 19 residues. V shed 6 bases, J shed 0 bases, and the junction held 15 bases outside the gene matches. The CDR3 sequence: CASSSPGQGLSYSGNTIYF. CDR3 DNA: TGTGCCAGCAGCTCACCGGGACAGGGCCTGTCGTACTCTGGAAACACCATATATTTT.

The chain carries TRBV7-2 and TRBJ1-6; D unclear. Deletions cut 7 bases from V and 10 bases from J, with 11 bases between. Looked up from germline, CDR1 is SGHTA and CDR2 is FQGNSA. CDR3 size: 12 residues. The CDR3 DNA reads TGTGCCAGCACCCCTACTGAATCACCCCTCCACTTT. Protein product: CASTPTESPLHF.

The V gene is TRBV7-9, the J gene TRBJ1-1, with 9 nucleotides matching TRBD1. J was trimmed by 1 base and V by 3 bases; bases with no gene match: 3. The germline V gene has CDR1 SEHNR and CDR2 FQNEAQ (reference sequence). The CDR3 runs 15 residues. As DNA, the CDR3 is TGTGCCAGCAGCTTTCTGACAGGGGGGAACACTGAAGCTTTCTTT. Translated: CASSFLTGGNTEAFF. Together with reference TRBV7-9 and TRBJ1-1, the CDR3 gives the full variable domain: DTGVSQNPRHKITKRGQNVTFRCDPISEHNRLYWYRQTLGQGPEFLTYFQNEAQLEKSRLLSDRFSAERPKGSFSTLEIQRTEQGDSAMYLCASSFLTGGNTEAFFGQGTRLTVV.

The chain employs TRBV28 and TRBJ2-5, with 11 bases identical to TRBD2. Germline loops: CDR1 MDHEN, CDR2 SYDVKM. The J segment lost 1 base and the V segment lost 8 bases, leaving 9 bases of the junction unmatched. The CDR3 has 16 residues. CDR3 nucleotide sequence: TGTGCCAGCCACACCCTACTAGCGGGGGCCCAAGAGACCCAGTACTTC. Translated, it gives CASHTLLAGAQETQYF.

The chain's CDR3 is CASGRGRADGTDTQYF. The CDR3 DNA reads TGCGCCAGCGGTCGCGGGAGGGCCGACGGCACAGATACGCAGTATTTT. This chain uses TRBV10-1 with TRBJ2-3; 9 bases align to TRBD2. This CDR3 region has 16 residues. Per germline, CDR1 WNHNN and CDR2 SYGVQD (reference sequence). With V trimmed by 8 bases and J by 1 base, 10 bases remained unmatched.

V usage is TRBV5-4 and J usage is TRBJ2-5, with D possibly TRBD1 on 6 matching bases. Germline V gives CDR1 SGHNT, CDR2 YYREEE (reference sequence). The V and J ends lost 2 bases and 4 bases respectively, with 15 bases between them. The CDR3 consists of 15 residues. The CDR3 DNA reads TGTGCCAGCAGCTTTCCAACAGGGAGTGGAGAGACCCAGTACTTC. Its translation: CASSFPTGSGETQYF.

The genes are TRBV7-3 and TRBJ1-1, with D perhaps matching TRBD1 (5 bases). The CDR3 runs 15 residues. Germline V gene data show CDR1 as SGHTA and CDR2 as FQGTGA. With 1 base removed from V and 1 base from J, the gap between germline ends came to 10 bases. The CDR3 spells CASSLSPGPNTEAFF. CDR3 sequence (DNA): TGTGCCAGCAGCTTAAGTCCGGGACCGAACACTGAAGCTTTCTTT.